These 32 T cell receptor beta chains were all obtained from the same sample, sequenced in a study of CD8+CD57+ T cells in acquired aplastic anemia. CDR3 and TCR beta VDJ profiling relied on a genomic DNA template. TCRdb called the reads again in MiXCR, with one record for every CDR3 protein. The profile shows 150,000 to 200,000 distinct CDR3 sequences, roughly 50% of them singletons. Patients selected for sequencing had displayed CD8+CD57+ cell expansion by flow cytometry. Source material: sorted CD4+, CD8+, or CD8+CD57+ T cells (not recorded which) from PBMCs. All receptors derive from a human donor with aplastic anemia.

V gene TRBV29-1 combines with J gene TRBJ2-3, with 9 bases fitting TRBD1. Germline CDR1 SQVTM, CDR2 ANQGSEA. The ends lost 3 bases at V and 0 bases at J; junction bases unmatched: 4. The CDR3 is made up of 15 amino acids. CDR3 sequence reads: CSVEVGQGSTDTQYF. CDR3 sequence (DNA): TGCAGCGTTGAGGTCGGACAGGGGAGCACAGATACGCAGTATTTT.

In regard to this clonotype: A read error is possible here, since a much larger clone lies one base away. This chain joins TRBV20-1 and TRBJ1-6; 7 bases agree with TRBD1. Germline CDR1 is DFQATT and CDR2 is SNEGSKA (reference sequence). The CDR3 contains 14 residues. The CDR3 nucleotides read TGCAGTGCTCGGGGGACAGTCTATAATCCACCCCTCCACTTT. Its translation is CSARGTVYNPPLHF.

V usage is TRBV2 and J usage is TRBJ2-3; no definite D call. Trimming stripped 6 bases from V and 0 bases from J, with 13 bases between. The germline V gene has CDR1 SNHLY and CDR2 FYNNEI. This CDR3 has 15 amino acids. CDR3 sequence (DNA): TGTGCCAGCAGCATACGAGAGGACAGCACAGATACGCAGTATTTT. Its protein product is CASSIREDSTDTQYF.

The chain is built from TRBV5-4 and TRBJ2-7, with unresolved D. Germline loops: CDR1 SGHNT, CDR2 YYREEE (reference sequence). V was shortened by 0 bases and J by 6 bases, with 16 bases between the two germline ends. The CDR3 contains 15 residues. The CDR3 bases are TGTGCCAGCAGCTTGGTAGGTAGGAGTTCGAGCGAGCAGTACTTC. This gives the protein CASSLVGRSSSEQYF.

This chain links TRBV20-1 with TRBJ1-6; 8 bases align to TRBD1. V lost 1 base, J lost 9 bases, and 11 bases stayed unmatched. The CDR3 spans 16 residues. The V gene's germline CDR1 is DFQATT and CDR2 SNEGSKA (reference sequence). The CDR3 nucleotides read TGCAGTGCTAGAGGAGGGGCAGGGGGCGCGGGTTCACCCCTCCACTTT. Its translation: CSARGGAGGAGSPLHF.

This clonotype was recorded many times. The CDR3 sequence: CASSDQELSGNTIYF. The CDR3 coding sequence is TGTGCCAGCAGTGACCAGGAACTCTCTGGAAACACCATATATTTT. V and J are TRBV6-4 and TRBJ1-3; no definite D call. The CDR3 runs to 15 residues. V lost 2 bases to trimming and J lost 0 bases, with 8 bases between them. CDR1 and CDR2 from the germline V gene are MRHNA and SNTAGT.

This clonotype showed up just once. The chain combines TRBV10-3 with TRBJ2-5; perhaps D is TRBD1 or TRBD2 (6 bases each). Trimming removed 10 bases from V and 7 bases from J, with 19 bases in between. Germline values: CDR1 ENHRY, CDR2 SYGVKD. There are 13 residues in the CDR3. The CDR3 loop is CASIDRGLGTQYF. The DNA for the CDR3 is TGTGCCAGCATCGACCGGGGGCTGGGGACCCAGTACTTC.

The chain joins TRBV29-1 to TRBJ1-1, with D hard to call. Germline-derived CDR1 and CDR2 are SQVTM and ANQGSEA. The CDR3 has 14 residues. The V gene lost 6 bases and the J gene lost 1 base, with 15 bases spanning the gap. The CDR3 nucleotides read TGCAGCGTCGTTGGGTTGCGGGGGAACACTGAAGCTTTCTTT. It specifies CSVVGLRGNTEAFF.

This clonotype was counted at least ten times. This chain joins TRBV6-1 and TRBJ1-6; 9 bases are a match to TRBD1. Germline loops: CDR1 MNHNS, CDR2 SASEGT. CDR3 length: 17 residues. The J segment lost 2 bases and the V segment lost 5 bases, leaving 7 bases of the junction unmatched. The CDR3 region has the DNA TGTGCCAGCAGTCCCAGGACAGGGGTCGCCTATAATTCACCCCTCCACTTT. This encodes CASSPRTGVAYNSPLHF.

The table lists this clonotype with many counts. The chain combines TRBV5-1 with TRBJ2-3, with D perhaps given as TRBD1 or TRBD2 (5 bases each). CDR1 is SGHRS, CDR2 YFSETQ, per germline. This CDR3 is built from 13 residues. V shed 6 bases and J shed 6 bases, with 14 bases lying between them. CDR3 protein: CASKIGGDDTQYF. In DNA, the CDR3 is TGCGCCAGCAAAATTGGGGGTGATGATACGCAGTATTTT.

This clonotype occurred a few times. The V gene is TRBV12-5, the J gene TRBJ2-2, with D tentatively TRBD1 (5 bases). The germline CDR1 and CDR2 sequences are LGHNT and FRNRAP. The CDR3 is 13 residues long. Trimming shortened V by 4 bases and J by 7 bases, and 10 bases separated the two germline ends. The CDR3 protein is CASGSRVRGELFF. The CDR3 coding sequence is TGTGCTAGTGGTTCCAGGGTTCGCGGGGAGCTGTTTTTT.

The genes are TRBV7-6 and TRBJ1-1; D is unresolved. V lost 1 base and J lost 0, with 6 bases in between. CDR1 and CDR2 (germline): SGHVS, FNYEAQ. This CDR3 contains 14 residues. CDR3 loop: CASSLEVVNTEAFF. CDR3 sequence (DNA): TGTGCCAGCAGCTTAGAGGTGGTGAACACTGAAGCTTTCTTT.

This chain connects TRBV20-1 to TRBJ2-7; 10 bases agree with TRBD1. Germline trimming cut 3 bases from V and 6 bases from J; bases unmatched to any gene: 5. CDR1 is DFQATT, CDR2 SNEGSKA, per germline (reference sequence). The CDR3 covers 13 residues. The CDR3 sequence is CSARDRGGREQYF. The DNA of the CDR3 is TGCAGTGCTAGGGACAGGGGGGGACGCGAGCAGTACTTC.

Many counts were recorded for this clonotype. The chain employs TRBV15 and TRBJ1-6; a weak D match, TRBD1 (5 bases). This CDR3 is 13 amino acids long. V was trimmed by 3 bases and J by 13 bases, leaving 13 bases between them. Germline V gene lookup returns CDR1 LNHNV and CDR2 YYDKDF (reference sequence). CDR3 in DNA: TGTGCCACCAGCAGCCCCTCTTGGGGCCCCCTCCACTTT. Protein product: CATSSPSWGPLHF.

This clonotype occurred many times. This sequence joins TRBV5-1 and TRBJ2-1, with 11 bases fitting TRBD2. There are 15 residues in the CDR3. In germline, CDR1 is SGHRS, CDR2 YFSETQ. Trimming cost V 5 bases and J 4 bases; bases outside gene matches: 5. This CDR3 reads CASSGGTSGYNEQFF. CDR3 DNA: TGCGCCAGCAGTGGTGGGACTAGCGGTTACAATGAGCAGTTCTTC.

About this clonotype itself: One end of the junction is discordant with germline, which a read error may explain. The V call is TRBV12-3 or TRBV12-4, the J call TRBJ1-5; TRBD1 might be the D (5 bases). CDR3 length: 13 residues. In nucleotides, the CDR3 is TGTGCCAGTAGTTACAGGCCAGATCAGCCCCAGCATTTT. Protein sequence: CASSYRPDQPQHF.

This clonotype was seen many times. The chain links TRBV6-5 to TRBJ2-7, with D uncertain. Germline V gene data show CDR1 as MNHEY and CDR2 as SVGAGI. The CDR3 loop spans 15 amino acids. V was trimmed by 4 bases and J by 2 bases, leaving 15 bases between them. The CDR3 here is CASSSRSTRAYEQYF. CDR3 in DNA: TGTGCCAGCAGTTCCAGGTCCACCCGGGCCTACGAGCAGTACTTC.

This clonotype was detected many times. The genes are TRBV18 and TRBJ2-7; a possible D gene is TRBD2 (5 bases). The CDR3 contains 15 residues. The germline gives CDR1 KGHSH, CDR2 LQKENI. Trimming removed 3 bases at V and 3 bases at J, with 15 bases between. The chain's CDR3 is CASSPVGSVDYEQYF. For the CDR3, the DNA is TGTGCCAGCTCACCCGTAGGTAGCGTTGACTACGAGCAGTACTTC.

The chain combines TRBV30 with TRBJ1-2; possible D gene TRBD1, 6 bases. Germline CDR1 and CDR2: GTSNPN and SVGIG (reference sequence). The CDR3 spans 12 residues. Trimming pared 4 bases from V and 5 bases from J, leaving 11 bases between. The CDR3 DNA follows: TGTGCCTGGATAGGGGGGATTTATGGCTACACCTTC. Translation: CAWIGGIYGYTF.

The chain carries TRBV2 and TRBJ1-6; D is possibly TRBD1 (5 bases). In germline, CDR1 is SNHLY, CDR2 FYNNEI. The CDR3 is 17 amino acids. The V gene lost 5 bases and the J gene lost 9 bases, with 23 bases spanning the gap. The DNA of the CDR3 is TGTGCCAGCAGTAGATGGTTATCCCAGGGCCCTAGTTCACCCCTCCACTTT. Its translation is CASSRWLSQGPSSPLHF. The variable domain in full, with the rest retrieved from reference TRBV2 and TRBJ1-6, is EPEVTQTPSHQVTQMGQEVILRCVPISNHLYFYWYRQILGQKVEFLVSFYNNEISEKSEIFDDQFSVERPDGSNFTLKIRSTKLEDSAMYFCASSRWLSQGPSSPLHFGNGTRLTVT.

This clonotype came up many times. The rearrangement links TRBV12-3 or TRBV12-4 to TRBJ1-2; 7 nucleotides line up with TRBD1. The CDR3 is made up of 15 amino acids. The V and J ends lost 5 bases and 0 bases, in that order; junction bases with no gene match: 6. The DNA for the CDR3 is TGTGCCAGCAGTCCGGGACAGCCCGCTAACTATGGCTACACCTTC. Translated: CASSPGQPANYGYTF.

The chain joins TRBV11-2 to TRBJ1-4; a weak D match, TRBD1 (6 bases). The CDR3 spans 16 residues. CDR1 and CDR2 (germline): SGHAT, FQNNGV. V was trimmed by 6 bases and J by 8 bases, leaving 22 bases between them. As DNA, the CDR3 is TGTGCCAGCAGGGCGATCACAGGGAGTAGGGACGAAAAACTGTTTTTT. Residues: CASRAITGSRDEKLFF.

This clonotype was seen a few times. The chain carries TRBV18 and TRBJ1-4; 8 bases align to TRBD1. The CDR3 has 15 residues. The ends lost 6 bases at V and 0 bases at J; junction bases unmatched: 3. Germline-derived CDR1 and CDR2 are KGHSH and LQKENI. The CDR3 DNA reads TGTGCCAGCTCCTGGGGACAGGCAACTAATGAAAAACTGTTTTTT. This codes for CASSWGQATNEKLFF.

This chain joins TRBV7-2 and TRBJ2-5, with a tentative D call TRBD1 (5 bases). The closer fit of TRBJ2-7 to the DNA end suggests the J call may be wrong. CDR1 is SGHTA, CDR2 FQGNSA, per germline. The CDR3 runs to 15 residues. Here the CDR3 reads CASSSLGTGNYEQYF. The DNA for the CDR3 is TGTGCCAGCAGCTCGCTCGGTACAGGCAACTACGAGCAGTACTTC.

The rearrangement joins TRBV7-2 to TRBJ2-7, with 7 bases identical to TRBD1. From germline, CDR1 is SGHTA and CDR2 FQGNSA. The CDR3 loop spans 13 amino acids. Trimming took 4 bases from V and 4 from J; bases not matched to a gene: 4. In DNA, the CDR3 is TGTGCCAGCAGCTCAACAGGGGTATACGAGCAGTACTTC. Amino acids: CASSSTGVYEQYF.

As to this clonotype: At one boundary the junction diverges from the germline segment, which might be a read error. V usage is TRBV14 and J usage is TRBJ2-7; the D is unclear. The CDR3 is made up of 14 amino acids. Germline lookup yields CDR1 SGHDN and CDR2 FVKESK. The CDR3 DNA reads TGTGCCGGCAGCCAATTACGGTCGTCCTACGAGCAGTACTTC. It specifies CAGSQLRSSYEQYF. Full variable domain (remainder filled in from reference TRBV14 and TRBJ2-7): EAGVTQFPSHSVIEKGQTVTLRCDPISGHDNLYWYRRVMGKEIKFLLHFVKESKQDESGMPNNRFLAERTGGTYSTLKVQPAELEDSGVYFCAGSQLRSSYEQYFGPGTRLTVT.

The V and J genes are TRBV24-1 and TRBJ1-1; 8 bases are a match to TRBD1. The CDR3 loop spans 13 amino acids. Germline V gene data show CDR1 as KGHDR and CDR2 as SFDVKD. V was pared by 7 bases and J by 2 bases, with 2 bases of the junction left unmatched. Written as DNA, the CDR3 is TGTGCCACCAGAGACAGGGGAAACACTGAAGCTTTCTTT. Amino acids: CATRDRGNTEAFF.

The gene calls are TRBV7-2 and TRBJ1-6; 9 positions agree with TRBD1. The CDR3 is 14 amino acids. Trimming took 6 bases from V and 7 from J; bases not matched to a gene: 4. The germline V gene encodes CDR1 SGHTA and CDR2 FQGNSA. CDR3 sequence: CASRWTGVNSPLHF. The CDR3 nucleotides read TGTGCCAGCAGATGGACAGGGGTGAATTCACCCCTCCACTTT.

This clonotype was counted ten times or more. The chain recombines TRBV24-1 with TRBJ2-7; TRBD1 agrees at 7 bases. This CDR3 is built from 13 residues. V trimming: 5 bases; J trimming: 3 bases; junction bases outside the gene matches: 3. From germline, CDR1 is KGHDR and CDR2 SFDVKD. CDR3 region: CATSARTGYEQYF. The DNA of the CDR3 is TGTGCCACCAGTGCCCGGACAGGCTACGAGCAGTACTTC.

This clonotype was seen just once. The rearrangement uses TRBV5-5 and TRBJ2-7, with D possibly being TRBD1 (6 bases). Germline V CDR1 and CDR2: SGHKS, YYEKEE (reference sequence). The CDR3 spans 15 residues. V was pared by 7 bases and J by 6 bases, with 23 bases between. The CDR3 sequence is CASGPVQGSYGEQYF. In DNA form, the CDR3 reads TGTGCCAGCGGCCCGGTCCAGGGGAGCTATGGCGAGCAGTACTTC.

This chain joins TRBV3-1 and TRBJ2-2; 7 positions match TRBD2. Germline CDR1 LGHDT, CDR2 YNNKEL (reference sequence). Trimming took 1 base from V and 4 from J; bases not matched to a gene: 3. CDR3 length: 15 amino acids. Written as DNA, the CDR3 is TGTGCCAGCAGCCAAGGGGGGGGACTCACCGGGGAGCTGTTTTTT. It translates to CASSQGGGLTGELFF. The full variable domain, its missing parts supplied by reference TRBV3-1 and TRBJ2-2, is DTAVSQTPKYLVTQMGNDKSIKCEQNLGHDTMYWYKQDSKKFLKIMFSYNNKELIINETVPNRFSPKSPDKAHLNLHINSLELGDSAVYFCASSQGGGLTGELFFGEGSRLTVL.

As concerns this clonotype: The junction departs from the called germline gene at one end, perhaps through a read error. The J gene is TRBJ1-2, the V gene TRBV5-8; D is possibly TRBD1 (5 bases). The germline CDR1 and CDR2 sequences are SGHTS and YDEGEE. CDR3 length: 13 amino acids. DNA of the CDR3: TGTGCCTGCAGCCGTGACAGTAACTATGGCTACACCTTC. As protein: CACSRDSNYGYTF. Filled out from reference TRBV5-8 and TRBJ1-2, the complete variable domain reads EAGVTQSPTHLIKTRGQQATLRCSPISGHTSVYWYQQALGLGLQFLLWYDEGEERNRGNFPPRFSGRQFPNYSSELNVNALELEDSALYLCACSRDSNYGYTFGSGTRLTVV.